This TCR beta chain is drawn from a study of monozygotic twins with inflammatory bowel disease. The draw for each donor consisted of a single 2.5 ml blood sample. Whole-study findings and limits: Especially with disease activity, IBD patients had fewer clonotypes in common with others than healthy twins did. The analysis yielded no support for one strong signal or clonotype associated with IBD.

From the 5' RACE reads, TCRdb lists one entry per CDR3 protein and no DNA. The sample has roughly 320,000 distinct CDR3 sequences. About this clonotype: Its antigen is currently unknown.

This CDR3 spans 16 amino acids. The sequenced material came from blood. The chain employs TRBV12-3 or TRBV12-4 and TRBJ2-1; checking the TCRdb D call of TRBD1 is not possible without DNA. The origin of this receptor is a human donor with ulcerative colitis or Crohn's disease, or a healthy co-twin of an affected twin (not recorded which). The CDR3 protein is CASSRFRGHGYNEQFF.